This TCR beta chain emerged from a study of vaccination and CD4 T cells after COVID-19. In the study overall: The stimulating agents, overlapping spike peptides, came from SARS-CoV-2, HCoV-NL63, HCoV-OC43 and HCoV-229E.

Concerning this clonotype itself: What it binds is unknown.

The germline gives CDR1 SEHNR, CDR2 FQNEAQ (reference sequence). The CDR3 runs 15 residues. With 3 bases removed from V and 1 base from J, the gap between germline ends came to 12 bases. Once obtained from cultured CD4+ T cells, the DNA was sequenced using the Oncomine TCR Beta short-read assay. The authors extracted genomic DNA from cultured CD4+ T cells. Each CDR3 protein gets one entry after TCRdb re-called the PCR reads with MiXCR. This sample carries about 19,000 distinct CDR3 sequences, roughly 50% of them seen once, and the ten largest clones take around a sixth. Noted treatment: 10-day PBMC culture with coronavirus spike peptide pools or control peptides (ViraFEST assay).

The chain employs TRBV7-9 and TRBJ1-1; tentatively, D is TRBD1 (6 bases). The sample was CD4+ T cells from blood, cultured in vitro, taken before SARS-CoV-2 vaccination. This clonotype was obtained from a human donor who had recovered from COVID-19. The CDR3 protein is CASSLGGLRNTEAFF. The CDR3 region has the DNA TGTGCCAGCAGCTTGGGGGGCCTTAGGAACACTGAAGCTTTCTTT. The full variable domain, with the rest looked up from reference TRBV7-9 and TRBJ1-1, is DTGVSQNPRHKITKRGQNVTFRCDPISEHNRLYWYRQTLGQGPEFLTYFQNEAQLEKSRLLSDRFSAERPKGSFSTLEIQRTEQGDSAMYLCASSLGGLRNTEAFFGQGTRLTVV.